The 21 T cell receptor beta chains listed next were all sequenced from one sample in a study of OX40 agonist ivuxolimab in advanced cancers. Method: immunoSEQ multiplex PCR; TCRdb's copy keeps in-frame clones and lacks some. The sample carries approximately 70,000 clones, about 81% recorded once. The sequenced sample was CD4+ or CD8+ T cells sorted from blood, obtained in a trial of the OX40 agonist ivuxolimab. The origin of the receptors is an adult with an advanced solid tumor such as melanoma, head and neck, liver or kidney cancer.

This clone appeared once. The V and J genes are TRBV6-1 and TRBJ2-5, with D perhaps given as TRBD1 or TRBD2 (6 bases each). CDR1 and CDR2 from the germline V gene are MNHNS and SASEGT. This CDR3 is built from 16 residues. The V gene lost 0 bases and the J gene lost 4 bases, with 15 bases spanning the gap. The CDR3 spells CASSEARWGAGETQYF. In DNA, the CDR3 is TGTGCCAGCAGTGAAGCGCGTTGGGGGGCTGGAGAGACCCAGTACTTC.

DNA for the CDR3: TGTGCCAGCAGCCCCTCACATCATTTAGCTAGCACAGATACGCAGTATTTT. It translates to CASSPSHHLASTDTQYF. V gene TRBV4-2 combines with J gene TRBJ2-3; the D is unclear. The ends were cut back, 4 bases at V and 0 bases at J, with 17 bases in the middle. The germline V gene has CDR1 LGHNA and CDR2 YNFKEQ. The CDR3 is made up of 17 amino acids.

The rearrangement links TRBV6-5 to TRBJ2-7, with D hard to call. Trimming stripped 6 bases from V and 5 bases from J, with 17 bases between. Germline-derived CDR1 and CDR2 are MNHEY and SVGAGI. CDR3 length: 14 residues. The CDR3 protein is CASSTNARTNEQYV. The CDR3 nucleotides are TGTGCCAGCAGCACTAACGCCAGGACCAACGAGCAGTACGTC.

This chain uses TRBV15 with TRBJ2-5, with D possibly called TRBD1 or TRBD2 (6 bases each). This CDR3 region has 15 residues. Germline loops: CDR1 LNHNV, CDR2 YYDKDF (reference sequence). V was shortened by 0 bases and J by 5 bases, with 13 bases between the two germline ends. CDR3 loop: CATSRDPGEEETQYF. The CDR3 DNA reads as TGTGCCACCAGCAGAGACCCAGGGGAGGAGGAGACCCAGTACTTC.

The chain uses TRBV5-1 and TRBJ1-1; D is unresolved. V was pared by 7 bases and J by 6 bases, with 16 bases between. This CDR3 is built from 13 residues. Germline CDR1 reads SGHRS; CDR2 reads YFSETQ. The CDR3 reads CASQPGSLPEAFF. Written as DNA, the CDR3 is TGCGCCAGCCAACCCGGGAGCTTGCCTGAAGCTTTCTTT.

CDR3 bases: TGTGCCTGGAGTGTAACAGACTCTGGAAACACCATATATTTT. Encoded protein: CAWSVTDSGNTIYF. The chain recombines TRBV30 with TRBJ1-3, with D uncertain. V was shortened by 0 bases and J by 0 bases, with 6 bases between the two germline ends. CDR1 GTSNPN and CDR2 SVGIG come from the germline V gene (reference sequence). The CDR3 is made up of 14 amino acids.

The CDR3 spells CASSPGLAGSGDTQYF. The CDR3 nucleotides are TGTGCCAGCAGCCCCGGACTAGCGGGATCAGGAGATACGCAGTATTTT. This rearrangement joins TRBV11-3 to TRBJ2-3; TRBD2 aligns across 12 bases. From germline, CDR1 is SGHNT and CDR2 YENEEA. The CDR3 loop spans 16 amino acids. J gave up 5 bases and V 5 bases, and 8 bases lay outside the gene matches.

The rearrangement joins TRBV7-2 to TRBJ2-3; D not resolved. The CDR3 is 14 residues long. CDR1 is SGHTA, CDR2 FQGNSA, per germline. V was shortened by 1 base and J by 6 bases, with 11 bases between the two germline ends. Here the CDR3 reads CASSLGPLPDTQYF. The CDR3 coding sequence is TGTGCCAGCAGCTTAGGTCCACTCCCTGATACGCAGTATTTT. The variable domain in full, with the rest retrieved from reference TRBV7-2 and TRBJ2-3, is GAGVSQSPSNKVTEKGKDVELRCDPISGHTALYWYRQSLGQGLEFLIYFQGNSAPDKSGLPSDRFSAERTGGSVSTLTIQRTQQEDSAVYLCASSLGPLPDTQYFGPGTRLTVL.

CDR3 DNA sequence: TGTGCCAGCAGCAGTCTCTCTGGGGCCAACGTCCTGACTTTC. Its translation: CASSSLSGANVLTF. The V call is TRBV9, the J call TRBJ2-6; D not certain. The CDR3 loop spans 14 amino acids. The germline V and J ends were trimmed by 4 bases and 0 bases, with 5 bases remaining between them. From germline, CDR1 is SGDLS and CDR2 YYNGEE.

The chain is built from TRBV7-2 and TRBJ1-3; 9 bases are a match to TRBD1. There are 15 residues in the CDR3. After removal of 5 bases from V and 4 bases from J, the junction contained 6 bases not matched to a gene. Germline V CDR1 and CDR2: SGHTA, FQGNSA. CDR3 protein: CASSPQGAVGNTIYF. CDR3 in DNA: TGTGCCAGCAGCCCACAGGGGGCGGTCGGAAACACCATATATTTT. The full variable domain, rest sourced from reference TRBV7-2 and TRBJ1-3, is GAGVSQSPSNKVTEKGKDVELRCDPISGHTALYWYRQSLGQGLEFLIYFQGNSAPDKSGLPSDRFSAERTGGSVSTLTIQRTQQEDSAVYLCASSPQGAVGNTIYFGEGSWLTVV.

This chain links TRBV10-1 with TRBJ1-1; D possibly corresponds to TRBD1 (6 bases). Trimming pared 6 bases from V and 6 bases from J, leaving 11 bases between. The CDR3 totals 12 residues. Germline-derived CDR1 and CDR2 are WNHNN and SYGVQD (reference sequence). This CDR3 is CASSTGCPEAFF. As DNA, the CDR3 is TGCGCCAGCAGCACAGGGTGCCCTGAAGCTTTCTTT.

V is TRBV6-1 and J is TRBJ2-5; D is tentatively TRBD1 or TRBD2 (6 bases each). The CDR3 runs 13 residues. Between the trimmed V and J ends, which lost 1 base and 11 bases, there was a span of 14 bases. Per germline, CDR1 MNHNS and CDR2 SASEGT. The CDR3 DNA sequence: TGTGCCAGCAGTGAAGTCCGGGGGCAGTTTCAGTACTTC. Encoded protein: CASSEVRGQFQYF.

J is TRBJ2-4 and V is TRBV5-4; D possibly uses TRBD1 or TRBD2 (5 bases each). This CDR3 spans 15 amino acids. Germline CDR1 and CDR2: SGHNT and YYREEE (reference sequence). Trimming removed 0 bases from V and 8 bases from J, with 15 bases in between. CDR3 in DNA: TGTGCCAGCAGCTTGGAAGGGACCTTGGGGTACATTCAGTACTTC. Amino acids: CASSLEGTLGYIQYF. Looking up the rest from reference TRBV5-4 and TRBJ2-4 gives the full variable domain: ETGVTQSPTHLIKTRGQQVTLRCSSQSGHNTVSWYQQALGQGPQFIFQYYREEENGRGNFPPRFSGLQFPNYSSELNVNALELDDSALYLCASSLEGTLGYIQYFGAGTRLSVL.

J is TRBJ2-7 and V is TRBV7-2; 9 bases agree with TRBD2. Germline lookup yields CDR1 SGHTA and CDR2 FQGNSA. CDR3 length: 15 amino acids. The V and J ends lost 1 base and 2 bases, in that order; junction bases with no gene match: 3. The CDR3 reads CASSLGTSVPYEQYF. CDR3 nucleotides: TGTGCCAGCAGCTTAGGGACTAGCGTTCCCTACGAGCAGTACTTC. The full variable domain, completed using reference TRBV7-2 and TRBJ2-7, is GAGVSQSPSNKVTEKGKDVELRCDPISGHTALYWYRQSLGQGLEFLIYFQGNSAPDKSGLPSDRFSAERTGGSVSTLTIQRTQQEDSAVYLCASSLGTSVPYEQYFGPGTRLTVT.

The CDR3 loop is CASSQDFDGGNYNSPLHF. The CDR3 coding sequence is TGCGCCAGCAGCCAAGATTTTGACGGGGGCAACTATAATTCACCCCTCCACTTT. This sequence joins TRBV4-3 and TRBJ1-6, with D perhaps TRBD1 (6 bases). Germline CDR1 reads LGHNA; CDR2 reads YSLEER. The CDR3 loop spans 18 amino acids. The V end was cut by 0 bases, the J end by 3 bases, with 15 bases between.

This chain connects TRBV5-1 to TRBJ2-3; a weak D match, TRBD1 (6 bases). Germline V gene data show CDR1 as SGHRS and CDR2 as YFSETQ. The CDR3 length is 15 residues. V gave up 0 bases and J gave up 0 bases, with 8 bases separating them. This CDR3 reads CASSLAGASTDTQYF. The DNA for the CDR3 is TGCGCCAGCAGCTTGGCAGGGGCTAGCACAGATACGCAGTATTTT.

The J gene is TRBJ2-5, the V gene TRBV2; 8 bases are a match to TRBD1. The J segment lost 5 bases and the V segment lost 9 bases, leaving 8 bases of the junction unmatched. The germline V gene has CDR1 SNHLY and CDR2 FYNNEI. The length of the CDR3 is 13 residues. CDR3 in DNA: TGTGCCAGTGCACAGGGGGGTGGTGAGACCCAGTACTTC. Translating it yields CASAQGGGETQYF.

V usage is TRBV5-1 and J usage is TRBJ1-1; D remains unclear. The V and J ends lost 0 bases and 4 bases respectively, with 13 bases between them. The CDR3 spans 15 residues. CDR1 is SGHRS and CDR2 is YFSETQ in the germline V gene. CDR3 DNA sequence: TGCGCCAGCAGCTTGGTTGGCGTCCTCAGCACTGAAGCTTTCTTT. Amino acid sequence: CASSLVGVLSTEAFF.

The V and J genes are TRBV2 and TRBJ2-5; no clear D. Germline V gives CDR1 SNHLY, CDR2 FYNNEI. V was shortened by 7 bases and J by 10 bases, with 19 bases between the two germline ends. The CDR3 spans 13 residues. The CDR3 DNA sequence: TGTGCCAGCATGTCTGGCGGCCTTTCGGACCAGTACTTC. It translates to CASMSGGLSDQYF.

The chain recombines TRBV7-9 with TRBJ2-1; 15 bases map to TRBD2. After removal of 8 bases from V and 7 bases from J, the junction contained 6 bases not matched to a gene. This CDR3 has 15 residues. Germline V gene sequence: CDR1 SEHNR, CDR2 FQNEAQ (reference sequence). The CDR3 here is CASGPGLAGGNEQFF. CDR3 coding DNA: TGTGCCAGCGGGCCGGGACTAGCGGGAGGTAATGAGCAGTTCTTC.

The chain is built from TRBV27 and TRBJ1-1; 7 bases are a match to TRBD1. CDR1 and CDR2 (germline): MNHEY, SMNVEV (reference sequence). This CDR3 is 15 amino acids long. J lost 3 bases, V lost 4 bases, and 8 bases had no gene match. In DNA, the CDR3 is TGTGCCAGCAGTTCCCCGAGGGGGCTGGACACTGAAGCTTTCTTT. Protein: CASSSPRGLDTEAFF.